This passage covers 25 T cell receptor beta chains from one sample sequenced in a study of STAT3 mutations in large granular lymphocyte leukemia (dated by TCRdb to about 2019). On the study overall, not on this receptor specifically: All T-LGLL patients had at least one immunodominant TCRbeta clonotype, and roughly half had multiple immunodominant subclonotypes.

What these receptors recognize is not known. Libraries were constructed by the immunoSEQ multiplex PCR assay. TCRdb retrieved this table from immuneACCESS and kept in-frame rearrangements only. Not all clones are present; in checked studies, unresolved V genes account for under half, and no reason is known for the remainder. The sample profile shows tens of thousands of clones; around 93% of them were found once. The ten largest clones represent about 6.8% of the sample. Sequenced: peripheral blood mononuclear cells. The receptor set was obtained from a middle-aged man with T-cell large granular lymphocyte leukemia. Some clones in this sample may be carry-over from other donors' samples. The age is the age at diagnosis.

The chain has TRBV7-8 and TRBJ1-6, with a possible D match to TRBD1 (5 bases). CDR3 length equals 15 residues. V lost 0 bases and J 9 bases, leaving 12 bases between the germline ends. Germline V gives CDR1 SGHVS, CDR2 FQNEAQ. The chain's CDR3 is CASSLAGGTSSPLHF. The CDR3 DNA is TGTGCCAGCAGCTTAGCCGGGGGTACCTCTTCACCCCTCCACTTT.

V usage is TRBV27 and J usage is TRBJ1-1; tentative D call: TRBD1 (6 bases). The germline V gene encodes CDR1 MNHEY and CDR2 SMNVEV (reference sequence). The CDR3 has 16 amino acids. V lost 1 base and J lost 4, with 16 bases in between. CDR3 amino acids: CASSLLYREAATEAFF. Here the CDR3 DNA reads TGTGCCAGCAGTTTATTATACAGGGAAGCGGCCACTGAAGCTTTCTTT.

The chain employs TRBV4-3 and TRBJ2-5; D perhaps matches TRBD2 (6 bases). The CDR3 loop spans 17 amino acids. Trimming cost V 1 base and J 7 bases, with 22 bases left between them. Germline V CDR1 and CDR2: LGHNA, YSLEER. CDR3 DNA sequence: TGCGCCAGCAGCCAAGGCCGGGGGAGCGGTATTCCGGTGACCCAGTACTTC. Protein: CASSQGRGSGIPVTQYF.

This chain connects TRBV2 to TRBJ2-1, with 8 bases identical to TRBD1. This CDR3 spans 14 amino acids. The trim removed 1 base at V and 7 bases at J, leaving 3 bases unmatched. Germline V lookup: CDR1 SNHLY, CDR2 FYNNEI. The CDR3 sequence is CASSEGTGLNEQFF. In DNA form, the CDR3 reads TGTGCCAGCAGTGAAGGGACAGGGTTAAATGAGCAGTTCTTC.

The chain joins TRBV10-3 to TRBJ2-1; 7 positions match TRBD1. The CDR3 loop spans 20 amino acids. V shed 6 bases and J 0 bases; nucleotides not matched to a gene: 20. Germline assignment: CDR1 ENHRY and CDR2 SYGVKD. The CDR3 sequence is CAISRTQGSSLWSSYNEQFF. CDR3 in DNA: TGTGCCATCAGCCGGACACAGGGGTCGTCCCTCTGGAGCTCCTACAATGAGCAGTTCTTC.

This chain uses TRBV7-9 with TRBJ2-7, with TRBD1 as a possible D gene (6 bases). The CDR3 is 14 amino acids. The V end lost 7 bases, the J end lost 3 bases, and 16 bases lay between the germline ends. Germline V gene lookup returns CDR1 SEHNR and CDR2 FQNEAQ (reference sequence). CDR3 sequence reads: CASNTQGSDYEQYF. The CDR3 DNA reads as TGTGCCAGCAATACTCAGGGGAGTGACTACGAGCAGTACTTC.

This chain links TRBV7-2 with TRBJ1-6; D gene ambiguous. Deletions cut 3 bases from V and 9 bases from J, with 15 bases between. Germline values: CDR1 SGHTA, CDR2 FQGNSA. CDR3 length equals 15 residues. The CDR3 sequence: CASSFGNQQRSPLHF. For the CDR3, the DNA is TGTGCCAGCAGCTTCGGAAACCAACAACGTTCACCCCTCCACTTT.

The chain recombines TRBV6-5 with TRBJ1-1; D is unclear. This CDR3 is 14 amino acids long. Germline CDR1 MNHEY, CDR2 SVGAGI. V lost 4 bases and J lost 0, with 9 bases in between. The CDR3 nucleotides read TGTGCCAGCAGTTTATGGCAAATGAACACTGAAGCTTTCTTT. It yields the protein CASSLWQMNTEAFF.

The chain links TRBV7-9 to TRBJ2-7; 9 nucleotides align to TRBD1. Per germline, CDR1 SEHNR and CDR2 FQNEAQ (reference sequence). The CDR3 sequence is 13 residues long. V dropped 1 base and J dropped 7; count of bases not matched to a gene: 2. The CDR3 DNA reads TGTGCCAGCAGCTTAGTGGGGACAGGGGAGCAGTACTTC. Translated, it gives CASSLVGTGEQYF.

V usage is TRBV2 and J usage is TRBJ1-1; D is undetermined. The CDR3 is made up of 13 amino acids. The germline V gene has CDR1 SNHLY and CDR2 FYNNEI. V dropped 4 bases and J dropped 1 base, with 7 bases sitting between them. As DNA, the CDR3 is TGTGCCAGCAGTGTCTGGGGGAACACTGAAGCTTTCTTT. Translating gives CASSVWGNTEAFF.

The chain has TRBV2 and TRBJ2-2; TRBD1 is a possible D gene (5 bases). The CDR3 sequence is 14 residues long. Germline V lookup: CDR1 SNHLY, CDR2 FYNNEI. The V end lost 7 bases, the J end lost 0 bases, and 9 bases lay between the germline ends. The CDR3 sequence: CASKMTANTGELFF. DNA for the CDR3: TGTGCCAGCAAAATGACAGCGAACACCGGGGAGCTGTTTTTT.

This clone was counted between two and nine times. V gene TRBV19 combines with J gene TRBJ1-1; 7 nucleotides line up with TRBD1. Per the germline V gene, CDR1 is LNHDA and CDR2 is SQIVND (reference sequence). CDR3 length: 15 residues. V dropped 5 bases and J dropped 5; count of bases not matched to a gene: 11. The CDR3 here is CASSSQGVAQTEAFF. CDR3 DNA sequence: TGTGCCAGTAGTTCCCAGGGGGTTGCACAAACTGAAGCTTTCTTT.

The gene calls are TRBV19 and TRBJ1-1, with D perhaps matching TRBD1 (6 bases). The CDR3 length is 16 residues. Germline V gives CDR1 LNHDA, CDR2 SQIVND (reference sequence). Trimming cost V 3 bases and J 7 bases, with 21 bases left between them. In nucleotides, the CDR3 is TGTGCCAGTAGTATCGACAGGCGGAATCCTCAGGGTGAAGCTTTCTTT. Translation: CASSIDRRNPQGEAFF.

The rearrangement uses TRBV7-9 and TRBJ2-1, with 7 nucleotides matching TRBD1. The V gene end was trimmed by 7 bases and the J gene end by 5 bases; junction bases not matched to a gene: 14. Germline V gives CDR1 SEHNR, CDR2 FQNEAQ (reference sequence). The CDR3 runs to 16 residues. DNA for the CDR3: TGTGCCAGCAACCAAGGTAGAGGGGGCGCGGACAATGAGCAGTTCTTC. As protein: CASNQGRGGADNEQFF.

V usage is TRBV7-9 and J usage is TRBJ2-3, with TRBD2 as a possible D gene (6 bases). With 4 bases removed from V and 1 base from J, the gap between germline ends came to 12 bases. The germline V gene encodes CDR1 SEHNR and CDR2 FQNEAQ (reference sequence). The CDR3 runs to 15 residues. CDR3: CASSSRERGTDTQYF. The CDR3 DNA reads as TGTGCCAGCAGCTCACGGGAGAGGGGCACAGATACGCAGTATTTT.

A note on this clone: One junction end disagrees with the germline gene, perhaps due to a read error. DNA of the CDR3: TGTGCCAGCTCTCCACAGGGGGCCCTCAACGAGCAGTACTTC. It translates to CASSPQGALNEQYF. The V gene is TRBV18, the J gene TRBJ2-7, with TRBD1 identical over 9 bases. CDR3 size: 14 residues. Germline lookup yields CDR1 KGHSH and CDR2 LQKENI.

As DNA, the CDR3 is TGTGCCAGCAGCGTAGGCGGGGATCGGAATGAGCAGTTCTTC. It encodes CASSVGGDRNEQFF. The chain employs TRBV9 and TRBJ2-1, with D perhaps TRBD2 (6 bases). Between the trimmed V and J ends, which lost 0 bases and 7 bases, there was a span of 11 bases. Germline lookup yields CDR1 SGDLS and CDR2 YYNGEE. The CDR3 is 14 residues long.

The chain uses TRBV11-2 and TRBJ2-7, with 10 bases matching TRBD1. V trimming: 2 bases; J trimming: 6 bases; junction bases outside the gene matches: 7. Looked up from germline, CDR1 is SGHAT and CDR2 is FQNNGV. This CDR3 region has 15 residues. The CDR3 DNA follows: TGTGCCAGCAGCTTACGGGACAGGGGATGGTTCGAGCAGTACTTC. Protein sequence: CASSLRDRGWFEQYF. The variable domain in full, completed from reference TRBV11-2 and TRBJ2-7, reads EAGVAQSPRYKIIEKRQSVAFWCNPISGHATLYWYQQILGQGPKLLIQFQNNGVVDDSQLPKDRFSAERLKGVDSTLKIQPAKLEDSAVYLCASSLRDRGWFEQYFGPGTRLTVT.

This clone was found a few times. The chain couples TRBV28 to TRBJ1-2, with D possibly matching TRBD1 (5 bases). The CDR3 loop spans 14 amino acids. V was shortened by 7 bases and J by 8 bases, with 20 bases between the two germline ends. CDR1 is MDHEN, CDR2 SYDVKM, per germline. The CDR3 region is CASTLAAGLYGYTF. For the CDR3, the DNA is TGTGCCAGCACCCTGGCGGCAGGGCTATACGGCTACACCTTC.

The chain links TRBV14 to TRBJ1-1; D is ambiguous. Trimming shortened V by 1 base and J by 4 bases, and 13 bases separated the two germline ends. Germline V lookup: CDR1 SGHDN, CDR2 FVKESK. CDR3 size: 15 residues. The CDR3 protein is CASSQVADPGTEAFF. As DNA, the CDR3 is TGTGCCAGCAGCCAAGTTGCAGATCCGGGCACTGAAGCTTTCTTT.

The table lists this clone with a count of one. V and J are TRBV7-2 and TRBJ2-1; D is ambiguous. Germline CDR1 is SGHTA and CDR2 is FQGNSA. The CDR3 has 15 residues. V shed 1 base and J shed 4 bases, with 11 bases lying between them. CDR3 sequence reads: CASSLGQVTYNEQFF. The CDR3, as DNA: TGTGCCAGCAGCTTAGGGCAGGTGACTTACAATGAGCAGTTCTTC.

The chain couples TRBV19 to TRBJ2-6, with D possibly matching TRBD1 (5 bases). CDR1 is LNHDA and CDR2 is SQIVND in the germline V gene (reference sequence). V lost 1 base to trimming and J lost 6 bases, with 7 bases between them. This CDR3 has 14 residues. CDR3 DNA: TGTGCCAGTAGTATAGTTGGGGCGGCCAACGTCCTGACTTTC. It encodes CASSIVGAANVLTF.

This clone has just one count. The V and J genes are TRBV7-2 and TRBJ1-2; D gene uncertain. CDR3 length equals 15 residues. Trimming took 0 bases from V and 5 from J, leaving 13 bases between them. CDR1 SGHTA and CDR2 FQGNSA come from the germline V gene. The CDR3 sequence is CASSLAILHLYGYTF. The DNA for the CDR3 is TGTGCCAGCAGCTTAGCAATACTACACCTTTATGGCTACACCTTC. Drawing the rest from reference TRBV7-2 and TRBJ1-2, the complete variable domain is GAGVSQSPSNKVTEKGKDVELRCDPISGHTALYWYRQSLGQGLEFLIYFQGNSAPDKSGLPSDRFSAERTGGSVSTLTIQRTQQEDSAVYLCASSLAILHLYGYTFGSGTRLTVV.

The chain employs TRBV27 and TRBJ2-5; 8 bases are a match to TRBD2. This CDR3 is built from 15 residues. J gave up 3 bases and V 4 bases, and 7 bases lay outside the gene matches. Germline V lookup: CDR1 MNHEY, CDR2 SMNVEV (reference sequence). CDR3 loop: CASSSAGGPEETQYF. CDR3 nucleotides: TGTGCCAGCAGTTCGGCGGGGGGACCAGAAGAGACCCAGTACTTC.

In this sample, this clone turned up once. This chain links TRBV2 with TRBJ2-7; no reliable D call. Trimming took 5 bases from V and 3 from J, leaving 5 bases between them. The CDR3 contains 11 residues. Germline values: CDR1 SNHLY, CDR2 FYNNEI. The CDR3, as DNA: TGTGCCAGCAGTCCCTTCTACGAGCAGTACTTC. Its translation is CASSPFYEQYF. Looking up the rest from reference TRBV2 and TRBJ2-7 gives the full variable domain: EPEVTQTPSHQVTQMGQEVILRCVPISNHLYFYWYRQILGQKVEFLVSFYNNEISEKSEIFDDQFSVERPDGSNFTLKIRSTKLEDSAMYFCASSPFYEQYFGPGTRLTVT.